This TCR beta chain was sequenced in a study of neurological immune-mediated disorders. The authors produced cDNA by 5'RACE using 10-nucleotide random UMIs. TCRdb processed the 5' RACE reads anew with MiXCR; each CDR3 protein has one entry. Of 70,000 or so distinct CDR3 sequences listed, approximately 3.3% are singletons. Study-level findings and limits: Private repertoires in all groups were suggested by the absence of shared CDR3 amino acid sequences among expanded clones across subjects. There was no clinical or MRI feature that was associated with the multiple sclerosis repertoire cluster. Healthy controls had more TCR clonal expansion than multiple sclerosis, which showed the least, whereas HTLV-1-associated myelopathy showed the most.

This clonotype was seen repeatedly, ten times or more. Its antigen is unidentified. The germline gives CDR1 SGHTA, CDR2 FQGNSA. The CDR3 covers 16 residues. V gave up 1 base and J gave up 4 bases, with 13 bases separating them. The clonotype comes from a woman aged 45-60 years with multiple sclerosis. This rearrangement joins TRBV7-2 to TRBJ2-2; D gene uncertain. Sequencing was carried out using PBMCs. The chain's CDR3 is CASSLGPVGSTGELFF. The CDR3 DNA reads as TGTGCCAGCAGCTTAGGTCCGGTGGGATCCACCGGGGAGCTGTTTTTT.